This T cell receptor (beta chain) comes out of a study of blood T cell repertoires in COVID-19. Study context: The United States, Italy and Spain supplied acute and convalescent COVID-19 samples.

In the source study's methods: Counts of nucleated cells, estimated from reference gene primer amplification, were obtained. Libraries were prepared by immunoSEQ multiplex PCR; TCRdb keeps only in-frame clonotypes and omits some of them. Clone size and the V and J calls come from that table; the DNA yielded D and trimming. The sample has about 400,000 clones, about 90% seen once. Recruits, aged about 18 to 95 years, lived in 20 to 30 US areas. Among Cohort 3 donors, those recovered had two negative PCRs, clearance, or symptom resolution. Sequenced sample: PBMCs or T cells enriched from blood (not recorded which). This TCR came from a woman aged 25-40 years who had recovered from COVID-19.

The CDR3 loop reads CASSFILAGGIGELFF. CDR3 in DNA: TGTGCCAGCAGCTTTATACTAGCGGGAGGGATCGGGGAGCTGTTTTTT. The J gene is TRBJ2-2, the V gene TRBV5-4, with 13 bases lining up with TRBD2. CDR3 size: 16 residues. The ends lost 2 bases at V and 7 bases at J; junction bases unmatched: 5. The V gene's germline CDR1 is SGHNT and CDR2 YYREEE (reference sequence).